This entry concerns a single TCR beta chain. What it binds is not known. Deletions cut 4 bases from V and 4 bases from J, with 19 bases between. Germline lookup yields CDR1 MNHEY and CDR2 SVGAGI. This CDR3 contains 16 residues. These data are taken from a study of cytomegalovirus exposure and HLA in healthy donors. The overall study: A previous analysis identified about 110 million unique TCR beta sequences derived from around 180 million T cells. Findings and caveats of the study: Specificity for CMV antigens was confirmed in vitro for a few of the CMV-associated chains.

PCR was performed using 60 Vbeta and 13 Jbeta primers. Assay: immunoSEQ multiplex PCR; the TCRdb copy retains only in-frame clones and omits some. The sample shows some 140,000 clones, roughly 78% of them seen only once. The sequenced sample was PBMCs. This chain joins TRBV6-5 and TRBJ1-2; D may be TRBD1 (6 bases). This TCR came from a man aged 30-40 years in good health. In DNA form, the CDR3 reads TGTGCCAGCAGTTTCAGGGGACAAGGCATTAGCTATGGCTACACCTTC. It codes for CASSFRGQGISYGYTF.